This TCR beta chain was identified during a study of PD-1 blockade in classical Hodgkin lymphoma. Specified time point: cycle 4 day 1 (C4D1), after about 6 weeks of nivolumab. Every one of the patients relapsed after autologous stem cell transplantation (brentuximab vedotin exposure was variable). Thawed PBMCs were the source of CD4+ T cells, purified by magnetic negative selection. TCRdb's copy holds only in-frame clones and misses some; the assay was immunoSEQ multiplex PCR. The data contain roughly 30,000 clones, about 82% of them seen just once; the ten biggest clones take up around 0.58%. The CDR3 is 15 amino acids. V lost 6 bases and J 0 bases, leaving 15 bases between the germline ends. Germline CDR1 and CDR2: SGDLS and YYNGEE.

Sequenced here: CD4+ T cells from blood, sampled before the fourth cycle of nivolumab. This receptor was taken from a human donor with classical Hodgkin lymphoma. The chain links TRBV9 to TRBJ1-1; maybe TRBD1 (5 bases). The CDR3 region has the DNA TGTGCCAGCAACCTCATGGGGGGATTGAACACTGAAGCTTTCTTT. Translating it yields CASNLMGGLNTEAFF.